One sample yielded the 30 T cell receptor beta chains listed below, sequenced in a study of T cell repertoires in cytomegalovirus infection. TCRdb re-called the reads with MiXCR, one entry per CDR3 protein. The table lists 640,000 or so distinct CDR3 sequences, around a third of them singletons. Their antigens are not known. The sample was cultured PBMCs, taken from culture after CMV antigen stimulation. These receptors all stem from a human donor in good health (CMV status not recorded). Some clones in this sample may be carry-over from other donors' samples.

This clonotype was observed once. The CDR3 reads CASTKWASGRGEQFF. CDR3 nucleotides: TGTGCCAGCACTAAATGGGCTAGCGGGAGGGGTGAGCAGTTCTTC. J is TRBJ2-1 and V is TRBV6-2 or TRBV6-3, with 12 positions matching TRBD2. Germline loops: CDR1 MNHEY, CDR2 SVGEGT. Losses at the gene ends were 7 bases for V and 9 bases for J; bases not matched to a gene: 10. The CDR3 extends over 15 amino acids.

The chain uses TRBV7-2 and TRBJ1-5; D not resolved. Between the trimmed V and J ends, which lost 0 bases and 6 bases, there was a span of 3 bases. The CDR3 runs to 12 residues. Germline CDR1 reads SGHTA; CDR2 reads FQGNSA. The CDR3, as DNA: TGTGCCAGCAGCTTAGCTAGTCAGCCCCAGCATTTT. Translating gives CASSLASQPQHF.

This clonotype was seen a few times. The chain couples TRBV18 to TRBJ2-2, with unresolved D. The CDR3 loop spans 16 amino acids. With 3 bases removed from V and 1 base from J, the gap between germline ends came to 12 bases. Per germline, CDR1 KGHSH and CDR2 LQKENI. Here the CDR3 reads CASSPARRENTGELFF. DNA of the CDR3: TGTGCCAGCTCACCTGCTCGCAGAGAGAACACCGGGGAGCTGTTTTTT. The variable domain in full, completed from reference TRBV18 and TRBJ2-2, reads NAGVMQNPRHLVRRRGQEARLRCSPMKGHSHVYWYRQLPEEGLKFMVYLQKENIIDESGMPKERFSAEFPKEGPSILRIQQVVRGDSAAYFCASSPARRENTGELFFGEGSRLTVL.

V is TRBV2 and J is TRBJ2-2; tentative D call: TRBD2 (6 bases). CDR3 size: 13 residues. Looked up from germline, CDR1 is SNHLY and CDR2 is FYNNEI. Trimming took off 6 bases at V and 4 bases at J, with 9 bases between the two ends. CDR3 loop: CASRTRVTGELFF. The CDR3 DNA follows: TGTGCCAGCAGGACTAGGGTCACCGGGGAGCTGTTTTTT.

The rearrangement joins TRBV5-1 to TRBJ2-5, with 10 bases lining up with TRBD2. This CDR3 is built from 15 residues. The germline CDR1 and CDR2 sequences are SGHRS and YFSETQ. V was clipped by 2 bases and J by 5 bases; unmatched bases: 6. CDR3 sequence (DNA): TGCGCCAGCAGCTTAGCTAGCGGGAGTGCGGAGACCCAGTACTTC. This codes for CASSLASGSAETQYF. The variable domain in full, completed from reference TRBV5-1 and TRBJ2-5, reads KAGVTQTPRYLIKTRGQQVTLSCSPISGHRSVSWYQQTPGQGLQFLFEYFSETQRNKGNFPGRFSGRQFSNSRSEMNVSTLELGDSALYLCASSLASGSAETQYFGPGTRLLVL.

The chain is built from TRBV6-1 and TRBJ2-1; D remains ambiguous. Germline CDR1 is MNHNS and CDR2 is SASEGT. Trimming pared 5 bases from V and 8 bases from J, leaving 13 bases between. CDR3 size: 13 residues. The CDR3 protein is CASSYAREDEQFF. In DNA, the CDR3 is TGTGCCAGCAGTTACGCGCGCGAGGATGAGCAGTTCTTC.

The rearrangement joins TRBV7-9 to TRBJ2-3; D is perhaps TRBD2 (5 bases). Trimming took 4 bases from V and 1 from J, leaving 15 bases between them. Per germline, CDR1 SEHNR and CDR2 FQNEAQ (reference sequence). The CDR3 extends over 16 amino acids. The CDR3 bases are TGTGCCAGCAGCTCCCCCGGGCTAGCTCGCACAGATACGCAGTATTTT. It is translated as CASSSPGLARTDTQYF.

The gene calls are TRBV5-6 and TRBJ1-1; D ambiguous. The CDR3 has 13 amino acids. V lost 0 bases to trimming and J lost 7 bases, with 10 bases between them. Per the germline V gene, CDR1 is SGHDT and CDR2 is YYEEEE. DNA for the CDR3: TGTGCCAGCAGCTTGGCCTGGGAGGTTGAAGCTTTCTTT. As protein: CASSLAWEVEAFF.

V is TRBV7-2 and J is TRBJ2-7; D is possibly TRBD1 (5 bases). Germline V CDR1 and CDR2: SGHTA, FQGNSA. The CDR3 is 13 residues long. The germline V and J ends were trimmed by 6 bases and 6 bases, with 15 bases remaining between them. The CDR3 nucleotides read TGTGCCAGCAGTTGGGGAAGGGGCCGCGAGCAGTACTTC. This sequence encodes CASSWGRGREQYF.

V is TRBV6-1 and J is TRBJ2-1; D remains unclear. In germline, CDR1 is MNHNS, CDR2 SASEGT. The CDR3 has 12 amino acids. The V and J ends lost 6 bases and 9 bases respectively, with 12 bases between them. CDR3 loop: CASSPVGFEQFF. The CDR3 DNA follows: TGTGCCAGCAGCCCCGTGGGTTTTGAGCAGTTCTTC.

This clonotype came up once. The chain is built from TRBV20-1 and TRBJ2-3; 8 bases agree with TRBD2. Trimming cost V 1 base and J 0 bases; bases outside gene matches: 9. The CDR3 is 17 amino acids. The germline gives CDR1 DFQATT, CDR2 SNEGSKA (reference sequence). CDR3 sequence (DNA): TGCAGTGCTAGAGGGGTGACTAGCGAGGGGAGCACAGATACGCAGTATTTT. Residues: CSARGVTSEGSTDTQYF.

This chain links TRBV6-1 with TRBJ2-6; perhaps TRBD2 as D (5 bases). Trimming pared 7 bases from V and 1 base from J, leaving 14 bases between. Germline-derived CDR1 and CDR2 are MNHNS and SASEGT. The CDR3 sequence is 16 residues long. The CDR3 region is CASTDSGGSGANVLTF. The CDR3 coding sequence is TGTGCCAGCACCGACTCCGGAGGATCTGGGGCCAACGTCCTGACTTTC.

The rearrangement uses TRBV28 and TRBJ2-2; either TRBD1 or TRBD2 may supply D (5 bases each). V lost 6 bases and J lost 3, with 11 bases in between. The CDR3 runs 14 residues. From germline, CDR1 is MDHEN and CDR2 SYDVKM. CDR3 coding DNA: TGTGCCAGCAGCTCACCGGGGCACACCGGGGAGCTGTTTTTT. It yields the protein CASSSPGHTGELFF.

This clonotype was observed many times. This chain links TRBV7-2 with TRBJ2-3; D is undetermined. The CDR3 has 14 residues. The V end lost 5 bases, the J end lost 1 base, and 10 bases lay between the germline ends. The germline V gene encodes CDR1 SGHTA and CDR2 FQGNSA. The DNA of the CDR3 is TGTGCCAGCAGCGCCCGTTTCCGCACAGATACGCAGTATTTT. Its translation: CASSARFRTDTQYF. Full variable domain (missing parts from reference TRBV7-2 and TRBJ2-3): GAGVSQSPSNKVTEKGKDVELRCDPISGHTALYWYRQSLGQGLEFLIYFQGNSAPDKSGLPSDRFSAERTGGSVSTLTIQRTQQEDSAVYLCASSARFRTDTQYFGPGTRLTVL.

This clonotype appeared many times. V and J are TRBV11-2 and TRBJ2-7; D is uncertain. Germline CDR1 SGHAT, CDR2 FQNNGV. The germline V and J ends were trimmed by 3 bases and 0 bases, with 12 bases remaining between them. The CDR3 extends over 15 amino acids. The CDR3 DNA reads as TGTGCCAGCAGCTTGCCCGGGTCCTTCTCCTACGAGCAGTACTTC. As protein: CASSLPGSFSYEQYF. Using reference TRBV11-2 and TRBJ2-7 for the parts outside the CDR3, the full variable domain is EAGVAQSPRYKIIEKRQSVAFWCNPISGHATLYWYQQILGQGPKLLIQFQNNGVVDDSQLPKDRFSAERLKGVDSTLKIQPAKLEDSAVYLCASSLPGSFSYEQYFGPGTRLTVT.

This clonotype has a handful of counts. V and J are TRBV7-2 and TRBJ2-7, with 8 bases fitting TRBD1. CDR1 and CDR2 (germline): SGHTA, FQGNSA. V trimming: 1 base; J trimming: 3 bases; junction bases outside the gene matches: 2. This CDR3 comprises 14 residues. The CDR3 nucleotides read TGTGCCAGCAGCTTAGATGGACAGGGCTACGAGCAGTACTTC. This codes for CASSLDGQGYEQYF.

This clonotype was seen many times. The V gene is TRBV7-8, the J gene TRBJ1-5, with D maybe TRBD1 (5 bases). The CDR3 extends over 19 amino acids. Trimming pared 5 bases from V and 0 bases from J, leaving 23 bases between. Germline CDR1 reads SGHVS; CDR2 reads FQNEAQ. As DNA, the CDR3 is TGTGCCAGCAGCCGGGAGAGGACCCCGAAGGGGAATAGCAATCAGCCCCAGCATTTT. Translation: CASSRERTPKGNSNQPQHF.

This sequence joins TRBV5-4 and TRBJ2-3; tentative D call: TRBD2 (6 bases). This CDR3 contains 16 residues. Trimming stripped 4 bases from V and 0 bases from J, with 15 bases between. Per germline, CDR1 SGHNT and CDR2 YYREEE (reference sequence). The CDR3 loop reads CASSQGFGTSTDTQYF. The CDR3 DNA is TGTGCCAGCAGCCAGGGATTTGGGACTAGCACAGATACGCAGTATTTT.

The chain is built from TRBV6-2 or TRBV6-3 and TRBJ2-1, with D possibly being TRBD1 or TRBD2 (5 bases each). The germline V and J ends were trimmed by 10 bases and 4 bases, with 11 bases remaining between them. CDR1 is MNHEY and CDR2 is SVGEGT in the germline V gene. There are 12 residues in the CDR3. The CDR3, as DNA: TGTGCCATCCGGGACCAATACAATGAGCAGTTCTTC. Protein: CAIRDQYNEQFF.

This clonotype was found many times. This rearrangement joins TRBV7-2 to TRBJ2-1, with 10 bases fitting TRBD2. The CDR3 runs to 17 residues. J gave up 5 bases and V 1 base, and 8 bases lay outside the gene matches. Per germline, CDR1 SGHTA and CDR2 FQGNSA. CDR3 nucleotides: TGTGCCAGCAGCTTAGATCGGCAACTAGCGGGAAACAATGAGCAGTTCTTC. The encoded protein is CASSLDRQLAGNNEQFF.

This clonotype was seen a handful of times. This chain links TRBV20-1 with TRBJ2-7; TRBD2 aligns across 9 bases. This CDR3 has 14 residues. Trimming at V came to 1 base and at J to 4 bases, leaving 5 bases not matched to a gene. CDR1 and CDR2 from the germline V gene are DFQATT and SNEGSKA (reference sequence). In DNA, the CDR3 is TGCAGTGCTAGAGGAAGCGGGGGGCGGTACGAGCAGTACTTC. It specifies CSARGSGGRYEQYF.

The chain links TRBV4-1 to TRBJ2-1; D unclear. From germline, CDR1 is MGHRA and CDR2 YSYEKL. The CDR3 consists of 17 residues. V gave up 4 bases and J gave up 4 bases, with 20 bases separating them. CDR3 residues: CASSPRRDSPRYNEQFF. In DNA form, the CDR3 reads TGCGCCAGCAGCCCTCGGAGAGATTCCCCGCGGTACAATGAGCAGTTCTTC.

The chain has TRBV12-3 or TRBV12-4 and TRBJ2-2; tentatively, D is TRBD2 (6 bases). The CDR3 has 15 residues. V lost 8 bases and J lost 5, with 18 bases in between. CDR3 sequence (DNA): TGTGCCAGCTTCCGCGGGGCCGCGGGGACCGGGGAGCTGTTTTTT. Translating it yields CASFRGAAGTGELFF.

The chain has TRBV20-1 and TRBJ1-2; 7 bases are a match to TRBD1. This CDR3 region has 13 residues. Germline V gene lookup returns CDR1 DFQATT and CDR2 SNEGSKA (reference sequence). Trimming cost V 6 bases and J 0 bases; bases outside gene matches: 4. The CDR3 coding sequence is TGCAGTGCGTACAGGGGTTCTAACTATGGCTACACCTTC. Translating it yields CSAYRGSNYGYTF.

There are a few counts of this clonotype. This chain uses TRBV5-1 with TRBJ2-5; D is perhaps TRBD1 (6 bases). Germline V CDR1 and CDR2: SGHRS, YFSETQ. V dropped 3 bases and J dropped 5 bases, with 14 bases sitting between them. The CDR3 sequence is 14 residues long. Here the CDR3 DNA reads TGCGCCAGCAGCTCCGACAGGCTAGGGGAGACCCAGTACTTC. This sequence encodes CASSSDRLGETQYF.

The J gene is TRBJ1-2, the V gene TRBV19; 9 positions match TRBD1. V lost 1 base and J lost 4; bases outside the gene matches: 4. The CDR3 is 15 amino acids. Germline V lookup: CDR1 LNHDA, CDR2 SQIVND (reference sequence). Written as DNA, the CDR3 is TGTGCCAGTAGTATAGCCGGGACAGGGACCTATGGCTACACCTTC. This gives the protein CASSIAGTGTYGYTF.

This clonotype was seen a few times. This CDR3 reads CAGRAGDTEAFF. CDR3 sequence (DNA): TGCGCTGGGAGAGCAGGGGACACTGAAGCTTTCTTT. The chain is built from TRBV20-1 and TRBJ1-1; D is possibly TRBD1 (6 bases). This CDR3 has 12 residues. Germline V gives CDR1 DFQATT, CDR2 SNEGSKA (reference sequence).

This chain links TRBV2 with TRBJ2-7; tentative D call: TRBD1 (5 bases). This CDR3 region has 14 residues. Trimming took off 4 bases at V and 2 bases at J, with 12 bases between the two ends. Germline loops: CDR1 SNHLY, CDR2 FYNNEI. The CDR3 nucleotides read TGTGCCAGCAGTGTGCACAGGCGGACCTACGAGCAGTACTTC. Protein product: CASSVHRRTYEQYF. The full variable domain, with the rest looked up from reference TRBV2 and TRBJ2-7, is EPEVTQTPSHQVTQMGQEVILRCVPISNHLYFYWYRQILGQKVEFLVSFYNNEISEKSEIFDDQFSVERPDGSNFTLKIRSTKLEDSAMYFCASSVHRRTYEQYFGPGTRLTVT.

The rearrangement links TRBV2 to TRBJ1-2; D perhaps matches TRBD1 (6 bases). Per germline, CDR1 SNHLY and CDR2 FYNNEI. The ends were cut back, 5 bases at V and 5 bases at J, with 9 bases in the middle. The length of the CDR3 is 12 residues. For the CDR3, the DNA is TGTGCCAGCAGTCAGGGGTTGTATGGCTACACCTTC. This codes for CASSQGLYGYTF.

The chain joins TRBV7-9 to TRBJ2-5; 7 nucleotides agree with TRBD2. This CDR3 comprises 16 residues. CDR1 is SEHNR and CDR2 is FQNEAQ in the germline V gene (reference sequence). V shed 3 bases and J 4 bases; nucleotides not matched to a gene: 11. The CDR3 is CASSFRLAGDRETQYF. The CDR3 nucleotides read TGTGCCAGCAGCTTTCGACTAGCCGGAGATAGAGAGACCCAGTACTTC.